This passage covers 11 T cell receptor beta chains from one sample sequenced in a study of blood T cell repertoires in COVID-19 (dated by TCRdb to 2019 to 2021). Library preparation used the immunoSEQ multiplex PCR assay. TCRdb re-hosts the immuneACCESS table, in-frame sequences only. Its copies lack some clones; in the studies checked, an unresolved V gene accounts for under half of them, and the cause for the rest is not known. This sample is represented by around 190,000 clones; 79% of them were singletons. Less than 7% of the sample lies in the top ten. Sample: peripheral blood. All receptors derive from a woman in her thirties or forties with COVID-19, enrolled during active disease.

This clone was recorded only once. This chain links TRBV27 with TRBJ1-4; D might be TRBD1 (5 bases). V dropped 2 bases and J dropped 2 bases, with 6 bases sitting between them. The CDR3 consists of 14 residues. Germline CDR1 is MNHEY and CDR2 is SMNVEV (reference sequence). CDR3 sequence: CASSLQGTNEKLFF. DNA of the CDR3: TGTGCCAGCAGTTTACAGGGTACTAATGAAAAACTGTTTTTT.

In its sample, this clone was seen once. The chain joins TRBV9 to TRBJ2-5; D is possibly TRBD2 (5 bases). Deletions cut 4 bases from V and 5 bases from J, with 21 bases between. This CDR3 has 16 amino acids. Germline values: CDR1 SGDLS, CDR2 YYNGEE. This CDR3 is CASSPYDKGVRETQYF. The CDR3 bases are TGTGCCAGCAGCCCATACGACAAGGGAGTACGGGAGACCCAGTACTTC.

The V call is TRBV4-3, the J call TRBJ2-3, with TRBD2 identical over 10 bases. The V segment lost 0 bases and the J segment 1 base; nucleotides outside the gene matches: 10. The CDR3 consists of 19 residues. Germline loops: CDR1 LGHNA, CDR2 YSLEER. The CDR3 DNA sequence: TGCGCCAGCAGCCAAGAACATGACGGGCTAGCGGGGGGCACAGATACGCAGTATTTT. Its protein product is CASSQEHDGLAGGTDTQYF.

The chain couples TRBV5-1 to TRBJ2-5; no definite D call. Germline assignment: CDR1 SGHRS and CDR2 YFSETQ. The germline V and J ends were trimmed by 4 bases and 2 bases, with 12 bases remaining between them. The length of the CDR3 is 14 residues. CDR3 amino acids: CASSPGASQETQYF. In DNA form, the CDR3 reads TGCGCCAGCAGCCCCGGAGCCTCTCAAGAGACCCAGTACTTC.

This clone was seen a few times. The chain employs TRBV28 and TRBJ1-4; D unresolved. The germline V gene encodes CDR1 MDHEN and CDR2 SYDVKM. The CDR3 runs to 12 residues. The V and J ends lost 4 bases and 9 bases respectively, with 9 bases between them. As DNA, the CDR3 is TGTGCCAGCAGTTACAGTACACAAAAACTGTTTTTT. This encodes CASSYSTQKLFF.

V gene TRBV9 combines with J gene TRBJ2-7; 12 nucleotides line up with TRBD2. CDR1 and CDR2 from the germline V gene are SGDLS and YYNGEE. With V trimmed by 0 bases and J by 2 bases, 3 bases remained unmatched. The CDR3 has 16 residues. In nucleotides, the CDR3 is TGTGCCAGCAGCGTAGGGCTAGCGGGAGGGCCCTACGAGCAGTACTTC. Protein: CASSVGLAGGPYEQYF.

The chain is built from TRBV5-1 and TRBJ2-1; 8 bases are shared with TRBD2. The CDR3 loop spans 15 amino acids. With 3 bases clipped from V and 8 bases from J, the junction kept 10 bases outside the gene matches. Germline V gene lookup returns CDR1 SGHRS and CDR2 YFSETQ. The CDR3 DNA reads as TGCGCCAGCAGCTCGGGACTAGTAAATATCGATGAGCAGTTCTTC. Protein sequence: CASSSGLVNIDEQFF. The full variable domain, with the rest looked up from reference TRBV5-1 and TRBJ2-1, is KAGVTQTPRYLIKTRGQQVTLSCSPISGHRSVSWYQQTPGQGLQFLFEYFSETQRNKGNFPGRFSGRQFSNSRSEMNVSTLELGDSALYLCASSSGLVNIDEQFFGPGTRLTVL.

The V and J genes are TRBV29-1 and TRBJ2-7; 13 nucleotides line up with TRBD2. Germline values: CDR1 SQVTM, CDR2 ANQGSEA. CDR3 length: 14 amino acids. The junction had 6 bases not matched to a gene; V was cut back by 6 bases and J by 4 bases. CDR3 sequence reads: CSVPGTSGMYEQYF. The CDR3 bases are TGCAGCGTACCCGGGACTAGCGGGATGTACGAGCAGTACTTC.

The chain uses TRBV9 and TRBJ2-1; 9 nucleotides agree with TRBD2. Germline lookup yields CDR1 SGDLS and CDR2 YYNGEE. CDR3 size: 15 residues. V shed 4 bases, J shed 0 bases, and the junction held 2 bases outside the gene matches. The CDR3 DNA sequence: TGTGCCAGCAGCCGACTAGCGGACTCCTACAATGAGCAGTTCTTC. The encoded protein is CASSRLADSYNEQFF. Using reference TRBV9 and TRBJ2-1 for the parts outside the CDR3, the full variable domain is DSGVTQTPKHLITATGQRVTLRCSPRSGDLSVYWYQQSLDQGLQFLIQYYNGEERAKGNILERFSAQQFPDLHSELNLSSLELGDSALYFCASSRLADSYNEQFFGPGTRLTVL.

V is TRBV9 and J is TRBJ1-5, with 8 bases that match TRBD1. The V segment lost 4 bases and the J segment 2 bases; nucleotides outside the gene matches: 5. This CDR3 comprises 15 residues. CDR1 is SGDLS, CDR2 YYNGEE, per germline. The chain's CDR3 is CASSPGQGGNQPQHF. The DNA for the CDR3 is TGTGCCAGCAGCCCCGGACAGGGTGGCAATCAGCCCCAGCATTTT.

The sample holds one count of this clone. The genes are TRBV19 and TRBJ1-4; D is perhaps TRBD1 (6 bases). There are 14 residues in the CDR3. Germline lookup yields CDR1 LNHDA and CDR2 SQIVND (reference sequence). V was pared by 7 bases and J by 5 bases, with 14 bases between. The CDR3 spells CASNHGQINEKLFF. In DNA, the CDR3 is TGTGCCAGTAACCACGGACAGATAAATGAAAAACTGTTTTTT.